This entry lists 12 T cell receptor beta chains sequenced from one sample in a study of T cells after yellow fever vaccination. Via MiXCR, TCRdb re-called the 5' RACE reads, giving one row per CDR3 protein. The table lists just under 600,000 distinct CDR3 sequences, about 14% of them singletons. The sample was PBMCs, taken on the day of the yellow fever booster vaccination. These receptors were taken from a man younger than 45 who received the YFV17D yellow fever vaccine.

The J gene is TRBJ2-5, the V gene TRBV7-9; 8 bases match TRBD2. The junction had 4 bases not matched to a gene; V was cut back by 2 bases and J by 5 bases. From germline, CDR1 is SEHNR and CDR2 FQNEAQ (reference sequence). This CDR3 spans 14 amino acids. In DNA, the CDR3 is TGTGCCAGCAGCTTAATTAGCGGGGCCGAGACCCAGTACTTC. Amino acids: CASSLISGAETQYF.

This clonotype was recorded a few times. Relative to the germline gene, one junction end is altered; a read error may explain this. The J gene is TRBJ1-2, the V gene TRBV20-1; D is unclear. This CDR3 has 8 residues. Germline loops: CDR1 DFQATT, CDR2 SNEGSKA (reference sequence). CDR3 nucleotide sequence: TGCAGTGCCGAACGAGAGAGCTTC. Translating it yields CSAERESF.

The rearrangement uses TRBV6-4 and TRBJ2-7; maybe TRBD1 (6 bases). V shed 6 bases and J shed 4 bases, with 13 bases lying between them. The CDR3 extends over 13 amino acids. CDR1 is MRHNA and CDR2 is SNTAGT in the germline V gene. The CDR3 bases are TGTGCCAGCAGCCGAAGCACAGGGTACGAGCAGTACTTC. Its translation: CASSRSTGYEQYF.

The DNA for the CDR3 is TGTGCCAGCAGCCTTCTAGCGGGAGTCGCCTACAATGAGCAGTTCTTC. As protein: CASSLLAGVAYNEQFF. V gene TRBV14 combines with J gene TRBJ2-1; 10 bases agree with TRBD2. V dropped 4 bases and J dropped 2; count of bases not matched to a gene: 5. The CDR3 is 16 residues long. Looked up from germline, CDR1 is SGHDN and CDR2 is FVKESK.

In its sample, this clonotype was seen a few times. The chain has TRBV10-3 and TRBJ2-5; possibly TRBD2 for D (7 bases). V was shortened by 8 bases and J by 5 bases, with 12 bases between the two germline ends. Germline lookup yields CDR1 ENHRY and CDR2 SYGVKD. The CDR3 spans 12 residues. Here the CDR3 reads CAIAGAGETQYF. CDR3 nucleotides: TGTGCCATCGCGGGGGCTGGGGAGACCCAGTACTTC.

This clonotype has only a few counts. The chain carries TRBV3-1 and TRBJ1-2, with D perhaps TRBD1 (5 bases). Germline lookup yields CDR1 LGHDT and CDR2 YNNKEL (reference sequence). The CDR3 covers 17 residues. With 3 bases removed from V and 4 bases from J, the gap between germline ends came to 21 bases. The CDR3 region is CASSHTQGAAVPYGYTF. In DNA, the CDR3 is TGTGCCAGCAGCCATACCCAGGGCGCCGCGGTTCCCTATGGCTACACCTTC.

The rearrangement links TRBV12-3 or TRBV12-4 to TRBJ2-1; 8 positions agree with TRBD2. Germline trimming cut 10 bases from V and 2 bases from J; bases unmatched to any gene: 10. The CDR3 runs 15 residues. CDR3 sequence reads: CATRLGGLAYNEQFF. CDR3 nucleotide sequence: TGTGCCACCAGGCTGGGGGGACTAGCCTACAATGAGCAGTTCTTC.

The J gene is TRBJ2-1, the V gene TRBV28, with D perhaps given as TRBD1 or TRBD2 (5 bases each). The V end lost 6 bases, the J end lost 4 bases, and 22 bases lay between the germline ends. The CDR3 covers 17 residues. Germline V lookup: CDR1 MDHEN, CDR2 SYDVKM. CDR3 coding DNA: TGTGCCAGCAGCCTTGGGGGTAGGGCAATAAGATACAATGAGCAGTTCTTC. This sequence encodes CASSLGGRAIRYNEQFF.

This rearrangement joins TRBV7-2 to TRBJ2-3; 7 bases agree with TRBD2. V was clipped by 8 bases and J by 7 bases; unmatched bases: 18. This CDR3 has 16 amino acids. Looked up from germline, CDR1 is SGHTA and CDR2 is FQGNSA. The CDR3 coding sequence is TGTGCCAGCCGGGACTTACTAGCGAACCCCACGAATACGCAGTATTTT. The encoded protein is CASRDLLANPTNTQYF.

The table lists this clonotype with many counts. The chain combines TRBV6-2 or TRBV6-3 with TRBJ2-7, with D possibly being TRBD2 (5 bases). This CDR3 has 16 amino acids. The germline CDR1 and CDR2 sequences are MNHEY and SVGEGT. V was cut by 2 bases and J by 0 bases, with 14 bases left in between. As DNA, the CDR3 is TGTGCCAGCAGTTACGGAGCCGGGATTCGCTCCTACGAGCAGTACTTC. Protein: CASSYGAGIRSYEQYF.

The sample holds many counts of this clonotype. V is TRBV7-8 and J is TRBJ2-3; D tentatively reads TRBD1 or TRBD2 (5 bases each). This CDR3 region has 15 residues. V lost 5 bases and J lost 1, with 13 bases in between. Per germline, CDR1 SGHVS and CDR2 FQNEAQ. The CDR3 DNA reads as TGTGCCAGCAGCGCTTATCAGGGAGGCACAGATACGCAGTATTTT. As protein: CASSAYQGGTDTQYF. The complete variable domain, with remaining parts taken from reference TRBV7-8 and TRBJ2-3, reads GAGVSQSPRYKVAKRGQDVALRCDPISGHVSLFWYQQALGQGPEFLTYFQNEAQLDKSGLPSDRFFAERPEGSVSTLKIQRTQQEDSAVYLCASSAYQGGTDTQYFGPGTRLTVL.

The sample holds a few counts of this clonotype. This chain joins TRBV6-1 and TRBJ1-4, with no clear D. The CDR3 totals 14 residues. Germline CDR1 reads MNHNS; CDR2 reads SASEGT. Trimming pared 6 bases from V and 3 bases from J, leaving 11 bases between. The CDR3 loop reads CASSRVSSNEKLFF. The CDR3 bases are TGTGCCAGCAGCCGGGTCTCCTCTAATGAAAAACTGTTTTTT.